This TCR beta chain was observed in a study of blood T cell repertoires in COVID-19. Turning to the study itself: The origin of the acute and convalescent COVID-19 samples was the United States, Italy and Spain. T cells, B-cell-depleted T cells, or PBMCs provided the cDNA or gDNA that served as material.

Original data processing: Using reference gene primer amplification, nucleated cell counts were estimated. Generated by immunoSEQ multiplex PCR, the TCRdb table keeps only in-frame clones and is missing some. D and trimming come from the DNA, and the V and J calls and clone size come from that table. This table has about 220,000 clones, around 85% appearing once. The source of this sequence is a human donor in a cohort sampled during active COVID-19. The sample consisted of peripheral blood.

CDR3 sequence: CASRTRTGGPLYGYTF. The CDR3 coding sequence is TGTGCAAGTCGTACGAGGACAGGGGGCCCCCTCTATGGCTACACCTTC. This chain connects TRBV12-2 to TRBJ1-2; the table's D call of TRBD1 was not tested on the DNA. TRBV12-2 is a listed pseudogene. The CDR3 is made up of 16 amino acids.